This TCR beta chain was identified in a study of memory CD4+ T cells and cytomegalovirus serostatus. About the study: Healthy Belgian adult donors included about 10 CMV-positive and some 24 CMV-negative people.

Study results and caveats: Suggested: most of the CMV-linked TCR signature lies in CD4+ memory cells. CD4+ memory repertoires contained about 40% of the roughly 160 reported CMV TCRbeta sequences.

The V gene end was trimmed by 3 bases and the J gene end by 7 bases; junction bases not matched to a gene: 16. In germline, CDR1 is LGHNA, CDR2 YNFKEQ. The CDR3 runs 17 residues. TCRdb's table, derived via immunoSEQ multiplex PCR, lists solely in-frame clones and lacks some. The sample holds about 82,000 clones, roughly 80% seen once. Details on this clone: Antigen unknown.

The sort gate was single viable CD3+CD4+CD8-CD45RO+ cells for memory CD4+ T cells. Serostatus was set by detecting CMV pp150, pp28, p38, p52 IgG. The chain is built from TRBV4-2 and TRBJ2-3; 7 bases are a match to TRBD2. The sample consisted of memory CD4+ T cells from blood. This clonotype was obtained from an adult in good health and CMV-seronegative. The CDR3: CASSHEQGTGGRNTQYF. CDR3 nucleotide sequence: TGTGCCAGCAGCCACGAGCAGGGAACGGGGGGAAGGAATACGCAGTATTTT.